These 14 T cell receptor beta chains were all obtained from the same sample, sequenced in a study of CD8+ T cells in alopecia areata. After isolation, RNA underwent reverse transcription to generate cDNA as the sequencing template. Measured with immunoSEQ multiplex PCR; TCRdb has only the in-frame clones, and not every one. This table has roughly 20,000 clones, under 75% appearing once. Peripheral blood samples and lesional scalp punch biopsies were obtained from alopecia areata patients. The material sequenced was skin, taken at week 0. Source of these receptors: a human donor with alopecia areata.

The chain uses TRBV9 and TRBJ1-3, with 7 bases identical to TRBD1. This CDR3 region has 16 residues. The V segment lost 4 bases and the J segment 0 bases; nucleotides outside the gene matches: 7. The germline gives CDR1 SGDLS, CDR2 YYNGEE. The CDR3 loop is CASSLKTGHSGNTIYF. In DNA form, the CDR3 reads TGTGCCAGCAGCCTAAAGACAGGGCACTCTGGAAACACCATATATTTT.

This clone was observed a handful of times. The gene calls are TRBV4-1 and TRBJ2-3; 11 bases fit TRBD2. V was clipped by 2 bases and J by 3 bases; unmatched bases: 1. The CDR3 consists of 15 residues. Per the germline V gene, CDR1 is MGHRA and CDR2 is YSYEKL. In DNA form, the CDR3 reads TGCGCCAGCAGCCAAAGACTAGCGGGGACAGATACGCAGTATTTT. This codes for CASSQRLAGTDTQYF.

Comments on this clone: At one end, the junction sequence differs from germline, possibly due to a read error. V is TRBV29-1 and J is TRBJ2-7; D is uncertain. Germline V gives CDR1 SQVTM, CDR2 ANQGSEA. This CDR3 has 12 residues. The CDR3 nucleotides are TGCAGCGCTGAAGATGGAGCCTACGAGCAGTACTTC. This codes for CSAEDGAYEQYF.

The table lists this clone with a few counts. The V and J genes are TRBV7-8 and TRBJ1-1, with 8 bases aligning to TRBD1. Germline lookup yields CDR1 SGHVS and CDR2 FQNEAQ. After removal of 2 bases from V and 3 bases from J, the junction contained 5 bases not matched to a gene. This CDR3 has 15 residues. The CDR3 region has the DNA TGTGCCAGCAGCTTACAGGGGGCACGTCACACTGAAGCTTTCTTT. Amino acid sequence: CASSLQGARHTEAFF.

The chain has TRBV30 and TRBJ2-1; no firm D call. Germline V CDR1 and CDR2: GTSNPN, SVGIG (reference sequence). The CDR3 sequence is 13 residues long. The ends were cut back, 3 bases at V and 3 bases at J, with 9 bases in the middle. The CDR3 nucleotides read TGTGCCTGGAGCCTGATAGGCTACAATGAGCAGTTCTTC. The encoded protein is CAWSLIGYNEQFF.

CDR3 protein: CASSLMRARAFF. The CDR3 DNA is TGTGCCAGCAGCTTAATGAGGGCGCGGGCTTTCTTT. The gene calls are TRBV11-2 and TRBJ1-1; the D is unclear. CDR3 length equals 12 residues. V gave up 2 bases and J gave up 11 bases, with 12 bases separating them. Germline assignment: CDR1 SGHAT and CDR2 FQNNGV.

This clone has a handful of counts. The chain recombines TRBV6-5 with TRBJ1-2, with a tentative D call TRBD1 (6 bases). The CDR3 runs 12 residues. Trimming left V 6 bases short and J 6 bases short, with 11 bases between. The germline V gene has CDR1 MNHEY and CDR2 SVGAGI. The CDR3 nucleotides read TGTGCCAGCAGGACAGGTGCCCATGGCTACACCTTC. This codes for CASRTGAHGYTF.

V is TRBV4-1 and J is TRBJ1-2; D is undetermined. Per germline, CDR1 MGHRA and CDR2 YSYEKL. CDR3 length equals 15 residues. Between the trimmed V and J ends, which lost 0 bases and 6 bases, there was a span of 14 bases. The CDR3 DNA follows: TGCGCCAGCAGCCAAGAAGTTAGGCAGAGGCATGGCTACACCTTC. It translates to CASSQEVRQRHGYTF.

The CDR3 is CASRDGYEQYF. CDR3 sequence (DNA): TGTGCCAGCAGGGACGGTTACGAGCAGTACTTC. This chain joins TRBV6-5 and TRBJ2-7; D call uncertain. The CDR3 sequence is 11 residues long. V was pared by 6 bases and J by 4 bases, with 7 bases between. CDR1 MNHEY and CDR2 SVGAGI come from the germline V gene.

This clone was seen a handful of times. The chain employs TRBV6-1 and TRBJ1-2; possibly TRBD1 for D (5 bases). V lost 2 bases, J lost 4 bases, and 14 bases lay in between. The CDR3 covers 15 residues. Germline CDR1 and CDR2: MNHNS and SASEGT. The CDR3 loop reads CASSEFNRGSYGYTF. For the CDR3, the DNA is TGTGCCAGCAGTGAATTTAATCGGGGGTCCTATGGCTACACCTTC.

For the CDR3, the DNA is TGTGCCAGCAGCTTAGGCAGAGATAGCTCTGGAAACACCATATATTTT. It is translated as CASSLGRDSSGNTIYF. This rearrangement joins TRBV13 to TRBJ1-3; D is uncertain. The V end lost 0 bases, the J end lost 0 bases, and 9 bases lay between the germline ends. The CDR3 covers 16 residues. CDR1 PRHDT and CDR2 FYEKMQ come from the germline V gene (reference sequence). Full variable domain (remainder filled in from reference TRBV13 and TRBJ1-3): AAGVIQSPRHLIKEKRETATLKCYPIPRHDTVYWYQQGPGQDPQFLISFYEKMQSDKGSIPDRFSAQQFSDYHSELNMSSLELGDSALYFCASSLGRDSSGNTIYFGEGSWLTVV.

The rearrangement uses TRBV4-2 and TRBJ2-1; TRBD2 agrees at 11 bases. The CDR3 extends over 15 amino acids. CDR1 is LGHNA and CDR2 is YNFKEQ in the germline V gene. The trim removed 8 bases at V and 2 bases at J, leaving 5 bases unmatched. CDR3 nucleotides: TGTGCCAGCGCACCGGGACTAGCGGCCTACAATGAGCAGTTCTTC. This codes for CASAPGLAAYNEQFF.

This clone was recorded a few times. In DNA form, the CDR3 reads TGTGCCAGCAGCCCAAGAGGGGATCAGCCCCAGCATTTT. It specifies CASSPRGDQPQHF. The genes are TRBV7-2 and TRBJ1-5; D perhaps matches TRBD1 (5 bases). Trimming stripped 5 bases from V and 5 bases from J, with 10 bases between. This CDR3 has 13 residues. Germline V lookup: CDR1 SGHTA, CDR2 FQGNSA.

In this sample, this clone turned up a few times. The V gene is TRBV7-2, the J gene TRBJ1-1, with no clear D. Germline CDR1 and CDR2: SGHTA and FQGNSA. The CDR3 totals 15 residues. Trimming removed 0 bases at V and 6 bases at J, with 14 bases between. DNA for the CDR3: TGTGCCAGCAGCTTAGCTTTAGGGTCGGGCGCTGAAGCTTTCTTT. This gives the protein CASSLALGSGAEAFF.